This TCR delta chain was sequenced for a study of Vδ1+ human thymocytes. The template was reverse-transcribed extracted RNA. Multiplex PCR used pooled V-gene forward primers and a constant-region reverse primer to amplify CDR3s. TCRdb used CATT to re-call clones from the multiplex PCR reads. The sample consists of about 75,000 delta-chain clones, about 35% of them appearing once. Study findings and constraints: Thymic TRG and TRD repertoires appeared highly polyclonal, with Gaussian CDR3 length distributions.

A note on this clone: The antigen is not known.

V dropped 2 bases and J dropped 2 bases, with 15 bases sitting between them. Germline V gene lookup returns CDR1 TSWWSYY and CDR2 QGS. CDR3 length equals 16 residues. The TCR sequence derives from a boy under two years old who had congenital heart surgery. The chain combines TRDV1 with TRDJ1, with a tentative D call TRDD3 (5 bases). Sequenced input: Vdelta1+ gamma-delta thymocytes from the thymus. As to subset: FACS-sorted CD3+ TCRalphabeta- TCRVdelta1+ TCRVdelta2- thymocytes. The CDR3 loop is CALGEKSRTGTDKLIF. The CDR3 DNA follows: TGTGCTCTTGGGGAAAAGTCTAGGACTGGAACCGATAAACTCATCTTT.